This paragraph covers one T cell receptor (beta chain) sequence. The antigen remains undetermined. The data were taken from a study of a mutant IDH1 vaccine in newly diagnosed glioma. The sample's time point: week 35, safety follow-up. The study gave 300 ug of mutant IDH1 20-mer peptide per vaccine dose, with topical imiquimod. The donors had new WHO grade 3 or 4 astrocytomas; these were IDH1-mutant and ATRX-lost. The assay was immunoSEQ multiplex PCR, and TCRdb's table has in-frame clones only and misses some. The sample holds around 45,000 clones, roughly 91% seen once. Trimming took 1 base from V and 5 from J; bases not matched to a gene: 6. This CDR3 contains 15 residues. Per the germline V gene, CDR1 is SGHVS and CDR2 is FNYEAQ.

This clonotype was obtained from a woman between 35 and 50 years old with glioma. The specimen was PBMCs, collected from a glioma patient whose treatment included an IDH1 peptide vaccine. This chain joins TRBV7-6 and TRBJ2-3; 7 positions agree with TRBD2. CDR3 coding DNA: TGTGCCAGCAGCTTAGGAGTGGGCGGGGGAGATACGCAGTATTTT. Translating it yields CASSLGVGGGDTQYF.